The clone carrying this TCR beta chain is a singleton in its sample. This record belongs to a study of blood T cell repertoires in COVID-19. Looking at the study overall: In each case, the material was cDNA or gDNA derived from T cells, B-cell-depleted T cells, or PBMCs.

Original methodology: Nucleated cell number was recorded as an estimate derived from reference gene primer amplification. TCRdb's table, derived via immunoSEQ multiplex PCR, lists solely in-frame clones and lacks some. V and J calls and clone size come straight from that table; D and trimming were deduced from the DNA. This table has about 140,000 clones, about 85% appearing once. The germline V and J ends were trimmed by 2 bases and 4 bases, with 9 bases remaining between them. CDR1 and CDR2 from the germline V gene are GTSNPN and SVGIG (reference sequence). This CDR3 is built from 13 residues. The TCR was taken from a human donor with COVID-19, enrolled during active disease. The donor label of this sample is uncertain. The sequenced sample consisted of peripheral blood. V gene TRBV30 combines with J gene TRBJ2-1, with a possible D match to TRBD1 (5 bases). The CDR3 DNA reads TGTGCCTGGAGTTTAAAGGGGTACAATGAGCAGTTCTTC. Protein: CAWSLKGYNEQFF. Using reference TRBV30 and TRBJ2-1 for the parts outside the CDR3, the full variable domain is SQTIHQWPATLVQPVGSPLSLECTVEGTSNPNLYWYRQAAGRGLQLLFYSVGIGQISSEVPQNLSASRPQDRQFILSSKKLLLSDSGFYLCAWSLKGYNEQFFGPGTRLTVL.